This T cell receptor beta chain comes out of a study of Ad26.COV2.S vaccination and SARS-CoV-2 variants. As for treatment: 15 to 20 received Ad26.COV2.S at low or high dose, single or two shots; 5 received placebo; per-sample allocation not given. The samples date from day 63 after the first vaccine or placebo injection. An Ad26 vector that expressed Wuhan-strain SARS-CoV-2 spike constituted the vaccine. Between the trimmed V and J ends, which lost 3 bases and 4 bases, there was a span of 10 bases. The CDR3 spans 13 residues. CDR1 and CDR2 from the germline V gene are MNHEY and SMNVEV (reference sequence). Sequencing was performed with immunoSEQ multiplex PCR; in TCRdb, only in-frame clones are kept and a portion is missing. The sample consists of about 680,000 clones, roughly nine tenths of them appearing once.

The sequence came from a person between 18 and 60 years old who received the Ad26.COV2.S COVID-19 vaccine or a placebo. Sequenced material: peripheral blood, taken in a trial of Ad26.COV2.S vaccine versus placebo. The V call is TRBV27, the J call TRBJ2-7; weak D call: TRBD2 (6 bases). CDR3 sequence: CASSFAGTYEQYF. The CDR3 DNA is TGTGCCAGCAGTTTTGCGGGGACTTACGAGCAGTACTTC.